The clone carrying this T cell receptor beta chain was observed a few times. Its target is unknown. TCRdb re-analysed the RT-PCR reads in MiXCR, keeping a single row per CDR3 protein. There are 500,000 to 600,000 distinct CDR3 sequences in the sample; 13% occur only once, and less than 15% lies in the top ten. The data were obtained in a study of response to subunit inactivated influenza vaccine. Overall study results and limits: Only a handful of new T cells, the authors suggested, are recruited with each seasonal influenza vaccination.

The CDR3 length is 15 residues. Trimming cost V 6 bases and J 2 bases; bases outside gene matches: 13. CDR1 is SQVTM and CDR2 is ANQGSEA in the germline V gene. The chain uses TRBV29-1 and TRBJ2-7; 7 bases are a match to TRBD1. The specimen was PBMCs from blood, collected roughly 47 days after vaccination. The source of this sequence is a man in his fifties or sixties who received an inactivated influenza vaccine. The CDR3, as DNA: TGCAGCGTCGAAACCCGGGGCCAGGGGGCCTACGAGCAGTACTTC. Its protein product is CSVETRGQGAYEQYF.